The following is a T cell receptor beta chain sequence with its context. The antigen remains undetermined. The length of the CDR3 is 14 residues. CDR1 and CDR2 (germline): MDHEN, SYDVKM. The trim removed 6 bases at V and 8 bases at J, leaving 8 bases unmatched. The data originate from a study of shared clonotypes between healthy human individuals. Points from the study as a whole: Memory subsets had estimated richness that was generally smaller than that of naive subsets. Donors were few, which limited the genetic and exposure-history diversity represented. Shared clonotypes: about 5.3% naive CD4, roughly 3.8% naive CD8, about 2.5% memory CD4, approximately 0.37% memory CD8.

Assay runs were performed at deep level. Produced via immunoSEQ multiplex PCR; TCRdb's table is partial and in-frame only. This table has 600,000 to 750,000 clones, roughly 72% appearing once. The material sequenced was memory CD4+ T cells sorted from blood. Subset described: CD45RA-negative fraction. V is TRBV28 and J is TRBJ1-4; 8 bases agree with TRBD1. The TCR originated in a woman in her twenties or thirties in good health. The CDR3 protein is CASRPQGGKEKLFF. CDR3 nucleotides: TGTGCCAGCAGGCCACAGGGGGGTAAGGAAAAACTGTTTTTT.